These 23 T cell receptor beta chains came from one sample sequenced in a study of CD8 T cells in ankylosing spondylitis (dated by TCRdb to 2017 to 2019). Overall study results and their limits: A TCR beta motif made up of about eight highly homologous amino acid variants appeared to be characteristic of blood from ankylosing spondylitis patients.

The library was obtained by 5' RACE. Instrument on record: Illumina HiSeq 2500. TCRdb handled the public reads itself, with Q25 trimming in fastp and clone calling in MiXCR, and kept productive beta chains. Merged by CDR3 protein, the rows form single entries marked with the most common genes and DNA. The sample has roughly 350,000 distinct CDR3 sequences on record, under 8.5% of them singletons. Of the sample, roughly 15% falls within the top ten clones. These receptors have no identified antigens. Sequenced input: blood, either unsorted or a sorted T cell fraction (not recorded which). Receptors originate from a male donor with ankylosing spondylitis.

In its sample, this clonotype was seen a few times. This sequence joins TRBV6-2 or TRBV6-3 and TRBJ2-1; 12 bases are shared with TRBD2. V lost 2 bases and J lost 2; bases outside the gene matches: 1. This CDR3 contains 16 residues. Per the germline V gene, CDR1 is MNHEY and CDR2 is SVGEGT. CDR3 protein: CASSYPSGRAYNEQFF. The CDR3 bases are TGTGCCAGCAGTTACCCTAGCGGGAGGGCCTACAATGAGCAGTTCTTC.

In its sample, this clonotype was seen a few times. V gene TRBV28 combines with J gene TRBJ2-7, with D possibly matching TRBD2 (5 bases). V was clipped by 4 bases and J by 0 bases, with 10 bases between them. The CDR3 has 14 amino acids. Germline V gene sequence: CDR1 MDHEN, CDR2 SYDVKM. The CDR3 bases are TGTGCCAGCAGTTATGGGGAGAGCTCCTACGAGCAGTACTTC. It codes for CASSYGESSYEQYF.

There are a few counts of this clonotype. This chain uses TRBV10-3 with TRBJ2-3, with D tentatively TRBD1 (7 bases). Deletions cut 2 bases from V and 4 bases from J, with 13 bases between. The germline gives CDR1 ENHRY, CDR2 SYGVKD. This CDR3 has 15 residues. The CDR3 protein is CAISEGGTAPDTQYF. The CDR3 DNA sequence: TGTGCCATCAGTGAGGGGGGGACAGCCCCAGATACGCAGTATTTT.

This clonotype was recorded a few times. The chain links TRBV20-1 to TRBJ1-3; D gene ambiguous. CDR1 and CDR2 (germline): DFQATT, SNEGSKA (reference sequence). Trimming stripped 0 bases from V and 0 bases from J, with 6 bases between. The CDR3 loop spans 14 amino acids. CDR3 nucleotide sequence: TGCAGTGCTAGAGATTCCATCTCTGGAAACACCATATATTTT. Encoded protein: CSARDSISGNTIYF.

This clonotype showed up just a few times. V gene TRBV7-8 combines with J gene TRBJ2-7, with a possible D match to TRBD1 (5 bases). The length of the CDR3 is 17 residues. The V and J ends lost 0 bases and 2 bases respectively, with 17 bases between them. Germline V CDR1 and CDR2: SGHVS, FQNEAQ. The CDR3 coding sequence is TGTGCCAGCAGCTTAGCCAGGGCGCCCATAGGAACCTACGAGCAGTACTTC. It yields the protein CASSLARAPIGTYEQYF.

J is TRBJ2-2 and V is TRBV11-1; D is possibly TRBD2 (6 bases). Trimming took off 0 bases at V and 6 bases at J, with 8 bases between the two ends. Germline assignment: CDR1 SGHAT and CDR2 FQDESV (reference sequence). The CDR3 extends over 14 amino acids. CDR3 sequence reads: CASSLARGPGELFF. CDR3 nucleotide sequence: TGTGCCAGCAGCTTAGCGCGGGGTCCCGGGGAGCTGTTTTTT.

This clonotype showed up just a few times. The CDR3 DNA reads TGCGCCAGCAGCTTAATATTGCGGGATACGCAGTATTTT. This sequence encodes CASSLILRDTQYF. The genes are TRBV5-1 and TRBJ2-3; D gene ambiguous. With 2 bases removed from V and 6 bases from J, the gap between germline ends came to 10 bases. Germline CDR1 is SGHRS and CDR2 is YFSETQ. There are 13 residues in the CDR3. Supplemented by reference TRBV5-1 and TRBJ2-3, the full variable domain reads KAGVTQTPRYLIKTRGQQVTLSCSPISGHRSVSWYQQTPGQGLQFLFEYFSETQRNKGNFPGRFSGRQFSNSRSEMNVSTLELGDSALYLCASSLILRDTQYFGPGTRLTVL.

This clonotype appeared many times. The J gene is TRBJ2-1, the V gene TRBV7-8, with 8 positions matching TRBD2. The V gene end was trimmed by 4 bases and the J gene end by 2 bases; junction bases not matched to a gene: 7. The CDR3 consists of 16 residues. Germline V gene lookup returns CDR1 SGHVS and CDR2 FQNEAQ. The DNA of the CDR3 is TGTGCCAGCAGCTCCTATAATAGCGGGACCTACAATGAGCAGTTCTTC. It translates to CASSSYNSGTYNEQFF.

This clonotype was seen many times. The V gene is TRBV11-2, the J gene TRBJ1-1; 7 nucleotides align to TRBD1. CDR3 size: 16 residues. J gave up 5 bases and V 3 bases, and 12 bases lay outside the gene matches. Germline CDR1 and CDR2: SGHAT and FQNNGV. The CDR3 spells CASSFPQGGPVTEAFF. CDR3 DNA sequence: TGTGCCAGCAGCTTCCCCCAGGGGGGCCCGGTGACTGAAGCTTTCTTT.

Many counts were recorded for this clonotype. The gene calls are TRBV7-8 and TRBJ2-3; 8 bases map to TRBD2. The CDR3 loop spans 17 amino acids. Germline loops: CDR1 SGHVS, CDR2 FQNEAQ. V lost 0 bases to trimming and J lost 5 bases; unmatched junction nucleotides: 10. This CDR3 reads CASSLALPGGGVDTQYF. In nucleotides, the CDR3 is TGTGCCAGCAGCTTAGCGCTTCCGGGAGGGGGGGTAGATACGCAGTATTTT. Variable domain in full (rest from reference TRBV7-8 and TRBJ2-3): GAGVSQSPRYKVAKRGQDVALRCDPISGHVSLFWYQQALGQGPEFLTYFQNEAQLDKSGLPSDRFFAERPEGSVSTLKIQRTQQEDSAVYLCASSLALPGGGVDTQYFGPGTRLTVL.

The rearrangement uses TRBV20-1 and TRBJ2-1; TRBD2 might be the D (6 bases). The CDR3 runs 15 residues. The V gene's germline CDR1 is DFQATT and CDR2 SNEGSKA (reference sequence). Deletions cut 1 base from V and 2 bases from J, with 12 bases between. The CDR3 region is CSARVRGRTYNEQFF. As DNA, the CDR3 is TGCAGTGCTAGAGTTCGGGGGAGGACCTACAATGAGCAGTTCTTC.

This clonotype was seen ten or more times. The V and J genes are TRBV7-8 and TRBJ2-3, with TRBD1 matching 11 bases. V lost 0 bases and J lost 8; bases outside the gene matches: 10. The CDR3 loop spans 17 amino acids. Germline V CDR1 and CDR2: SGHVS, FQNEAQ. This CDR3 is CASSLALRDRGSGTQYF. CDR3 DNA: TGTGCCAGCAGCTTAGCCCTACGGGACAGGGGGTCGGGTACGCAGTATTTT.

Here the CDR3 reads CASRGGASTGELFF. As DNA, the CDR3 is TGCGCCAGCAGGGGGGGAGCCTCCACCGGGGAGCTGTTTTTT. The chain joins TRBV5-1 to TRBJ2-2; the D gene is possibly TRBD2 (6 bases). This CDR3 is built from 14 residues. Germline values: CDR1 SGHRS, CDR2 YFSETQ. Trimming shortened V by 5 bases and J by 4 bases, and 12 bases separated the two germline ends.

This clonotype came up a few times. The rearrangement joins TRBV24-1 to TRBJ2-2; TRBD2 is a possible D gene (6 bases). Trimming pared 10 bases from V and 5 bases from J, leaving 13 bases between. The CDR3 runs 13 residues. Germline V gene data show CDR1 as KGHDR and CDR2 as SFDVKD. CDR3 in DNA: TGTGCCACGCGACCCGGAGGGACCGGGGAGCTGTTTTTT. This codes for CATRPGGTGELFF.

This clonotype was counted many times. The chain links TRBV29-1 to TRBJ2-5, with 7 bases identical to TRBD1. This CDR3 has 14 residues. Germline V lookup: CDR1 SQVTM, CDR2 ANQGSEA. Trimming took 5 bases from V and 5 from J; bases not matched to a gene: 11. CDR3 region: CSVLPGQPAETQYF. In nucleotides, the CDR3 is TGCAGCGTTTTACCGGGACAGCCAGCGGAGACCCAGTACTTC.

The chain recombines TRBV6-2 or TRBV6-3 with TRBJ2-2, with 9 bases that match TRBD2. CDR1 MNHEY and CDR2 SVGEGT come from the germline V gene. CDR3 length equals 15 residues. After removal of 2 bases from V and 6 bases from J, the junction contained 4 bases not matched to a gene. CDR3 region: CASSYGSGSSGELFF. CDR3 coding DNA: TGTGCCAGCAGTTACGGTAGCGGGAGTTCCGGGGAGCTGTTTTTT.

The chain employs TRBV5-1 and TRBJ1-1; the D is unclear. This CDR3 is 13 amino acids long. Per the germline V gene, CDR1 is SGHRS and CDR2 is YFSETQ. The V end lost 5 bases, the J end lost 3 bases, and 11 bases lay between the germline ends. CDR3 sequence: CASREVGDTEAFF. For the CDR3, the DNA is TGCGCCAGCAGGGAGGTGGGAGACACTGAAGCTTTCTTT.

This clonotype was counted at least ten times. The J gene is TRBJ1-5, the V gene TRBV20-1; no clear D gene. The CDR3 covers 14 residues. V lost 2 bases, J lost 9 bases, and 17 bases lay in between. Germline V gene sequence: CDR1 DFQATT, CDR2 SNEGSKA (reference sequence). The CDR3 protein is CSARSGWPEGPQHF. CDR3 DNA: TGCAGTGCTAGATCCGGGTGGCCCGAAGGGCCCCAGCATTTT.

This clonotype was detected a few times. The CDR3 DNA reads TGCAGCGTTGGGGGGGACCAGACCTCTGGGGCCAACGTCCTGACTTTC. It yields the protein CSVGGDQTSGANVLTF. This sequence joins TRBV29-1 and TRBJ2-6; possible D gene TRBD2, 6 bases. The V gene's germline CDR1 is SQVTM and CDR2 ANQGSEA. This CDR3 has 16 amino acids. Trimming removed 4 bases from V and 0 bases from J, with 13 bases in between.

The sample holds a few counts of this clonotype. The chain employs TRBV6-1 and TRBJ2-7; the D gene is possibly TRBD1 (5 bases). Germline values: CDR1 MNHNS, CDR2 SASEGT. CDR3 length: 15 amino acids. Trimming took off 7 bases at V and 2 bases at J, with 18 bases between the two ends. CDR3 bases: TGTGCCAGCACCCCACCGGCAGGGATTCCCTACGAGCAGTACTTC. Its protein is CASTPPAGIPYEQYF.

This clonotype was seen only a few times. The chain links TRBV10-1 to TRBJ2-3, with unresolved D. Trimming left V 11 bases short and J 0 bases short, with 12 bases between. The CDR3 length is 13 residues. Germline-derived CDR1 and CDR2 are WNHNN and SYGVQD (reference sequence). The CDR3 region has the DNA TGCGCCTGCCGCGCGGATAGCACAGATACGCAGTATTTT. Protein product: CACRADSTDTQYF.

This clonotype has only a few counts. V usage is TRBV20-1 and J usage is TRBJ2-3; D remains ambiguous. Trimming pared 0 bases from V and 6 bases from J, leaving 4 bases between. The germline gives CDR1 DFQATT, CDR2 SNEGSKA (reference sequence). The CDR3 has 11 residues. This CDR3 is CSARDTDTQYF. The CDR3 DNA reads as TGCAGTGCTAGAGATACCGATACGCAGTATTTT.

This clonotype was found many times. The chain has TRBV6-1 and TRBJ2-7; TRBD1 aligns across 8 bases. CDR3 length: 16 residues. The trim removed 7 bases at V and 5 bases at J, leaving 16 bases unmatched. Germline CDR1 and CDR2: MNHNS and SASEGT. The CDR3: CASTLKSGQGVHEQYF. The CDR3, as DNA: TGTGCCAGCACCCTCAAATCCGGACAGGGCGTCCACGAGCAGTACTTC.